The 3 T cell receptor beta chains below come from one sample, sequenced in a study of OX40 agonist ivuxolimab in advanced cancers. Sequencing was performed with immunoSEQ multiplex PCR; in TCRdb, only in-frame clones are kept and a portion is missing. Among 63,000 or so clones, roughly 80% were seen once, and the ten largest hold under 1.2%. Material: CD4+ or CD8+ T cells sorted from blood, obtained in a trial of the OX40 agonist ivuxolimab. All receptors come from an adult with an advanced solid tumor such as melanoma, head and neck, liver or kidney cancer.

The chain uses TRBV11-2 and TRBJ2-6, with D possibly TRBD1 on 7 matching bases. The V end was cut by 2 bases, the J end by 0 bases, with 11 bases between. The CDR3 has 17 residues. CDR1 and CDR2 from the germline V gene are SGHAT and FQNNGV. In nucleotides, the CDR3 is TGTGCCAGCAGCTTACAGGGGGGCATCTCTGGGGCCAACGTCCTGACTTTC. Translating gives CASSLQGGISGANVLTF. The variable domain in full, completed from reference TRBV11-2 and TRBJ2-6, reads EAGVAQSPRYKIIEKRQSVAFWCNPISGHATLYWYQQILGQGPKLLIQFQNNGVVDDSQLPKDRFSAERLKGVDSTLKIQPAKLEDSAVYLCASSLQGGISGANVLTFGAGSRLTVL.

The V call is TRBV2, the J call TRBJ1-5, with TRBD1 matching over 7 bases. CDR3 length equals 15 residues. V trimming: 6 bases; J trimming: 1 base; junction bases outside the gene matches: 6. CDR1 and CDR2 from the germline V gene are SNHLY and FYNNEI. CDR3 residues: CASSLQGLSNQPQHF. The CDR3 DNA reads as TGTGCCAGCAGCCTACAGGGGTTGAGCAATCAGCCCCAGCATTTT. The full variable domain, with the rest looked up from reference TRBV2 and TRBJ1-5, is EPEVTQTPSHQVTQMGQEVILRCVPISNHLYFYWYRQILGQKVEFLVSFYNNEISEKSEIFDDQFSVERPDGSNFTLKIRSTKLEDSAMYFCASSLQGLSNQPQHFGDGTRLSIL.

The chain couples TRBV7-9 to TRBJ1-6; D remains unclear. The CDR3 runs to 12 residues. Trimming shortened V by 3 bases and J by 11 bases, and 8 bases separated the two germline ends. The germline V gene has CDR1 SEHNR and CDR2 FQNEAQ (reference sequence). CDR3 amino acids: CASSFEGTPLHF. The CDR3 DNA follows: TGTGCCAGCAGCTTTGAGGGTACACCCCTCCACTTT.